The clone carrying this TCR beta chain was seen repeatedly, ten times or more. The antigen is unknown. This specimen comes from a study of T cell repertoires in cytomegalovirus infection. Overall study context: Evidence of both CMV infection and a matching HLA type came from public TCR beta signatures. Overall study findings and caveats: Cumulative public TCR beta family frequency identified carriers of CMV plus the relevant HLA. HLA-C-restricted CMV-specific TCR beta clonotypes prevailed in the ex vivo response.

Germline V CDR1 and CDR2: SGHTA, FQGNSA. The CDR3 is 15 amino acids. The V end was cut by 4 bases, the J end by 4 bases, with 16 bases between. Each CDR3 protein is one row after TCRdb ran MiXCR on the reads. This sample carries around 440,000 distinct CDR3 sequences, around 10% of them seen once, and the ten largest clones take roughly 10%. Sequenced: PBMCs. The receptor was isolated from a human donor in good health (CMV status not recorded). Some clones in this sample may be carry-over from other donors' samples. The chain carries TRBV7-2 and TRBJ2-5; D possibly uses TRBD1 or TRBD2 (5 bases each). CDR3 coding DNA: TGTGCCAGCAGCTCCGGGACCTCACGGCGAGAGACCCAGTACTTC. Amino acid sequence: CASSSGTSRRETQYF.